These 16 T cell receptor beta chains came from one sample sequenced in a study of T cell responses to AZD1222 COVID-19 vaccine. Clones were sequenced by immunoSEQ multiplex PCR, and TCRdb holds only the in-frame ones, with some missing. The sample shows about 110,000 clones, roughly 92% of them seen only once. The specimen was peripheral blood, collected 28 days after the second AZD1222 dose. The origin of the receptors is an adult who received the AZD1222 COVID-19 vaccine.

In this sample, this clone turned up once. The chain joins TRBV19 to TRBJ2-7; weak D call: TRBD2 (5 bases). This CDR3 has 14 amino acids. Trimming left V 7 bases short and J 2 bases short, with 15 bases between. Germline-derived CDR1 and CDR2 are LNHDA and SQIVND (reference sequence). The CDR3 nucleotides are TGTGCCAGTAACCGGAGAGGGCCCCCCTACGAGCAGTACTTC. It is translated as CASNRRGPPYEQYF.

V is TRBV5-4 and J is TRBJ2-7; unclear D gene. The CDR3 has 16 residues. Germline-derived CDR1 and CDR2 are SGHNT and YYREEE (reference sequence). Trimming cost V 5 bases and J 0 bases, with 18 bases left between them. The CDR3 DNA sequence: TGTGCCAGCAGGCCGGAAATCCAATCATCCTCCTACGAGCAGTACTTC. The encoded protein is CASRPEIQSSSYEQYF.

This chain links TRBV6-4 with TRBJ1-6; no reliable D call. The germline V and J ends were trimmed by 4 bases and 8 bases, with 18 bases remaining between them. The germline gives CDR1 MRHNA, CDR2 SNTAGT. The CDR3 sequence is 16 residues long. CDR3 sequence (DNA): TGTGCCAGCAGTGCTGTGGGAGGGTTGTCGGATTCACCCCTCCACTTT. It translates to CASSAVGGLSDSPLHF.

This clone was detected only once. The chain recombines TRBV2 with TRBJ1-1; D remains unclear. Germline V gene lookup returns CDR1 SNHLY and CDR2 FYNNEI. This CDR3 spans 13 amino acids. Trimming took off 6 bases at V and 10 bases at J, with 18 bases between the two ends. The CDR3 loop is CASSFSLDGVAFF. CDR3 in DNA: TGTGCCAGCAGCTTTTCACTAGATGGGGTAGCTTTCTTT.

The rearrangement joins TRBV7-9 to TRBJ1-6; D call uncertain. This CDR3 has 12 residues. The ends were cut back, 1 base at V and 8 bases at J, with 3 bases in the middle. Germline V gene sequence: CDR1 SEHNR, CDR2 FQNEAQ (reference sequence). The CDR3 sequence is CASSLGDSPLHF. Written as DNA, the CDR3 is TGTGCCAGCAGCTTAGGGGATTCACCCCTCCACTTT.

The chain has TRBV6-2 or TRBV6-3 and TRBJ1-1, with 7 bases that match TRBD1. Germline-derived CDR1 and CDR2 are MNHEY and SVGEGT. The V gene end was trimmed by 5 bases and the J gene end by 4 bases; junction bases not matched to a gene: 7. The CDR3 has 14 residues. The DNA for the CDR3 is TGTGCCAGCAGTGCAACAGGGGTACGCACTGAAGCTTTCTTT. It is translated as CASSATGVRTEAFF.

J is TRBJ1-6 and V is TRBV11-2; the D gene is possibly TRBD1 (6 bases). The CDR3 is 17 amino acids. Germline CDR1 SGHAT, CDR2 FQNNGV. V was cut by 6 bases and J by 10 bases, with 25 bases left in between. This CDR3 reads CASSPTQWGQGRSPLHF. Written as DNA, the CDR3 is TGTGCCAGCAGTCCGACCCAATGGGGACAAGGTCGATCACCCCTCCACTTT. Using reference TRBV11-2 and TRBJ1-6 for the parts outside the CDR3, the full variable domain is EAGVAQSPRYKIIEKRQSVAFWCNPISGHATLYWYQQILGQGPKLLIQFQNNGVVDDSQLPKDRFSAERLKGVDSTLKIQPAKLEDSAVYLCASSPTQWGQGRSPLHFGNGTRLTVT.

The chain employs TRBV10-1 and TRBJ2-7; 10 bases align to TRBD2. The V gene end was trimmed by 7 bases and the J gene end by 2 bases; junction bases not matched to a gene: 5. Germline CDR1 and CDR2: WNHNN and SYGVQD (reference sequence). The CDR3 contains 14 residues. The CDR3 spells CASIAGGYPYEQYF. The CDR3 DNA sequence: TGCGCCAGCATAGCGGGGGGATATCCCTACGAGCAGTACTTC.

The chain uses TRBV7-8 and TRBJ1-2; 9 nucleotides match TRBD1. This CDR3 has 14 residues. Germline V gene sequence: CDR1 SGHVS, CDR2 FQNEAQ. J gave up 4 bases and V 1 base, and 1 base lay outside the gene matches. The CDR3, as DNA: TGTGCCAGCAGCTTAGGGGGACAGGGCTATGGCTACACCTTC. Its translation: CASSLGGQGYGYTF.

J is TRBJ2-7 and V is TRBV9; a possible D gene is TRBD2 (6 bases). Trimming removed 2 bases at V and 5 bases at J, with 14 bases between. Germline assignment: CDR1 SGDLS and CDR2 YYNGEE. CDR3 length: 14 amino acids. This CDR3 is CASSVAGGPHEQYF. CDR3 coding DNA: TGTGCCAGCAGCGTTGCCGGGGGTCCCCACGAGCAGTACTTC.

The chain links TRBV11-3 to TRBJ2-1; D is unresolved. Trimming cost V 1 base and J 8 bases, with 3 bases left between them. The germline V gene has CDR1 SGHNT and CDR2 YENEEA. The CDR3 consists of 11 residues. The CDR3 reads CASSLGYEQFF. CDR3 in DNA: TGTGCCAGCAGCTTAGGTTATGAGCAGTTCTTC.

The rearrangement links TRBV24-1 to TRBJ2-3; D is tentatively TRBD1 or TRBD2 (5 bases each). Trimming pared 5 bases from V and 4 bases from J, leaving 12 bases between. The germline V gene has CDR1 KGHDR and CDR2 SFDVKD. The CDR3 runs 14 residues. In nucleotides, the CDR3 is TGTGCCACCAGTGGAAGAGGGGTTCCAGATACGCAGTATTTT. Protein sequence: CATSGRGVPDTQYF.

The chain has TRBV5-5 and TRBJ1-5, with 11 bases matching TRBD1. This CDR3 is built from 15 residues. With V trimmed by 6 bases and J by 4 bases, 6 bases remained unmatched. Germline V gene data show CDR1 as SGHKS and CDR2 as YYEKEE (reference sequence). CDR3 in DNA: TGTGCCAGCACCCCAGGACAGGGGGCGAATCAGCCCCAGCATTTT. Its protein is CASTPGQGANQPQHF.

This chain links TRBV10-3 with TRBJ1-2; D not certain. V was trimmed by 2 bases and J by 1 base, leaving 11 bases between them. The CDR3 has 15 residues. Germline-derived CDR1 and CDR2 are ENHRY and SYGVKD. CDR3 bases: TGTGCCATCAGTGAGGGGGTGGCAGTTAACTATGGCTACACCTTC. Amino acids: CAISEGVAVNYGYTF.

The gene calls are TRBV6-2 or TRBV6-3 and TRBJ2-3; D is perhaps TRBD1 or TRBD2 (5 bases each). V was clipped by 6 bases and J by 3 bases, with 19 bases between them. Germline loops: CDR1 MNHEY, CDR2 SVGEGT. The CDR3 is 16 residues long. In DNA form, the CDR3 reads TGTGCCAGCAGCCTAATCGGGACGGAAAGGACAGATACGCAGTATTTT. As protein: CASSLIGTERTDTQYF.

The chain carries TRBV7-2 and TRBJ2-5; no firm D call. Per germline, CDR1 SGHTA and CDR2 FQGNSA. The germline V and J ends were trimmed by 1 base and 3 bases, with 6 bases remaining between them. The CDR3 contains 13 residues. CDR3 sequence reads: CASSLGLEETQYF. CDR3 nucleotides: TGTGCCAGCAGCTTAGGGCTAGAAGAGACCCAGTACTTC. The full variable domain, rest sourced from reference TRBV7-2 and TRBJ2-5, is GAGVSQSPSNKVTEKGKDVELRCDPISGHTALYWYRQSLGQGLEFLIYFQGNSAPDKSGLPSDRFSAERTGGSVSTLTIQRTQQEDSAVYLCASSLGLEETQYFGPGTRLLVL.